A selection of T cell receptor beta chains follows, all from one sample in a study of T cells in localized non-small cell lung cancer. Measured with immunoSEQ multiplex PCR; TCRdb has only the in-frame clones, and not every one. The sample shows tens of thousands of clones, approximately 92% of them seen only once. Here the sequenced sample was peripheral blood, taken before any cancer treatment. All receptors come from a female donor older than 55 with stage I lung adenocarcinoma. Both conserved end residues are trimmed from each CDR3. Clone size is given for some rows only: seen once, a few or many times, or a class if the clone is expanded.

v_gene: TRBV27; abundance: .; j_gene: TRBJ2-7; CDR3aa: ASKSRGEQY
v_gene: TRBV7-9; abundance: once; j_gene: TRBJ1-1; CDR3aa: ASSASGEGTEAF
v_gene: TRBV6-6; abundance: .; j_gene: TRBJ2-5; CDR3aa: ASSYSRGGSQETQY
v_gene: TRBV19; abundance: .; j_gene: TRBJ2-1; CDR3aa: ASSIRLAGGYNEQF
v_gene: TRBV28; abundance: .; j_gene: TRBJ1-4; CDR3aa: ASRVTGGRLIGKLF
v_gene: TRBV19; abundance: .; j_gene: TRBJ2-5; CDR3aa: ASTPTLGVETQY
v_gene: TRBV5-1; abundance: .; j_gene: TRBJ2-7; CDR3aa: ASSLTSGLGSYEQY
v_gene: TRBV11-2; abundance: .; j_gene: TRBJ1-1; CDR3aa: ASSQYAGGTEAF
v_gene: TRBV18; abundance: .; j_gene: TRBJ1-1; CDR3aa: ASSPAGNTEAF
v_gene: TRBV7-9; abundance: .; j_gene: TRBJ2-3; CDR3aa: ASSLVVGGGSETQY
v_gene: TRBV5-4; abundance: .; j_gene: TRBJ2-3; CDR3aa: ASSLDLGWQGITDTQY
v_gene: TRBV29-1; abundance: .; j_gene: TRBJ1-1; CDR3aa: SVYPGATEAF
v_gene: TRBV5-1; abundance: few; j_gene: TRBJ2-6; CDR3aa: ASLTGDVSGANVLT
v_gene: TRBV28; abundance: .; j_gene: TRBJ2-5; CDR3aa: ASSFYGTQY
v_gene: TRBV5-5; abundance: few; j_gene: TRBJ1-1; CDR3aa: ASTSRTVNTEAF
v_gene: TRBV7-9; abundance: .; j_gene: TRBJ1-2; CDR3aa: ASSLNLGQGRANYGYT
v_gene: TRBV28; abundance: .; j_gene: TRBJ1-5; CDR3aa: ASSFSGRTNQPQH
v_gene: TRBV7-3; abundance: .; j_gene: TRBJ2-1; CDR3aa: ASSPSSSGGLYNEQF
v_gene: TRBV9; abundance: .; j_gene: TRBJ1-3; CDR3aa: ASSWDSGNTIY
v_gene: TRBV5-1; abundance: .; j_gene: TRBJ2-1; CDR3aa: ASSLASRRLNEQF
v_gene: TRBV7-2; abundance: .; j_gene: TRBJ2-2; CDR3aa: ASSRELSTGELF
v_gene: TRBV18; abundance: once; j_gene: TRBJ2-3; CDR3aa: ASSPGTGGITDTQY
v_gene: TRBV5-1; abundance: .; j_gene: TRBJ1-2; CDR3aa: ASSLVGRQGSSGYT
v_gene: TRBV19; abundance: .; j_gene: TRBJ1-2; CDR3aa: ASSRTGVGDGYT
v_gene: TRBV16; abundance: .; j_gene: TRBJ1-4; CDR3aa: ASSQQMPGSGEKLF
v_gene: TRBV27; abundance: .; j_gene: TRBJ2-3; CDR3aa: ASSSPGLAGGLLDTQY
v_gene: TRBV10-3; abundance: .; j_gene: TRBJ2-7; CDR3aa: AILGQGSYEQY
v_gene: TRBV19; abundance: .; j_gene: TRBJ1-1; CDR3aa: ASSRELRGTEAF
v_gene: TRBV11-2; abundance: .; j_gene: TRBJ1-1; CDR3aa: ASSLAGKPGAF
v_gene: TRBV5-8; abundance: .; j_gene: TRBJ2-3; CDR3aa: ASSQGLAGGTDTQY
v_gene: TRBV9; abundance: .; j_gene: TRBJ1-2; CDR3aa: ASSPRSGEDYGYT
v_gene: TRBV6-6; abundance: .; j_gene: TRBJ1-2; CDR3aa: ASSPGQSPNYGYT
v_gene: TRBV9; abundance: .; j_gene: TRBJ2-3; CDR3aa: ASSVRLADGTDTQY
v_gene: TRBV5-4; abundance: .; j_gene: TRBJ1-6; CDR3aa: ASRSSTGSNSPLH
v_gene: TRBV2; abundance: .; j_gene: TRBJ2-5; CDR3aa: ASSPLGRKPEETQY
v_gene: TRBV7-2; abundance: .; j_gene: TRBJ1-1; CDR3aa: ASSLAHWNTEAF
v_gene: TRBV18; abundance: .; j_gene: TRBJ1-1; CDR3aa: ASSPPATENTEAF
v_gene: TRBV18; abundance: once; j_gene: TRBJ1-2; CDR3aa: ASSPNTGVDGYT
v_gene: TRBV9; abundance: .; j_gene: TRBJ1-1; CDR3aa: ASSTRTNTEAF
v_gene: TRBV4-1; abundance: few; j_gene: TRBJ2-3; CDR3aa: ASSQRAGRPTDTQY
v_gene: TRBV9; abundance: .; j_gene: TRBJ2-1; CDR3aa: ASSSWASGYNEQF
v_gene: TRBV28; abundance: .; j_gene: TRBJ2-1; CDR3aa: ASSFIGEQF
v_gene: TRBV7-9; abundance: few; j_gene: TRBJ1-1; CDR3aa: ASSLNNMNTEAF
v_gene: TRBV5-5; abundance: .; j_gene: TRBJ1-4; CDR3aa: ASSAPRDLSVGEKLF